Below are 26 T cell receptor beta chains sequenced from a single sample in a study of blood T cell repertoires in COVID-19. Libraries were prepared by immunoSEQ multiplex PCR; TCRdb keeps only in-frame clonotypes and omits some of them. The repertoire has approximately 230,000 clones, approximately 82% of them found once; the top ten carry 15%. Input material: PBMCs or T cells enriched from blood (not recorded which). The receptor set was obtained from a man aged 40-55 years who had recovered from COVID-19.

The V and J genes are TRBV27 and TRBJ2-5; a possible D gene is TRBD2 (5 bases). The germline CDR1 and CDR2 sequences are MNHEY and SMNVEV (reference sequence). This CDR3 has 15 residues. Trimming left V 3 bases short and J 7 bases short, with 18 bases between. CDR3 region: CASSLSGRGEMTQYF. DNA of the CDR3: TGTGCCAGCAGTTTGAGTGGGAGAGGTGAGATGACCCAGTACTTC.

The chain links TRBV19 to TRBJ1-4; 8 bases align to TRBD1. Trimming at V came to 5 bases and at J to 4 bases, leaving 6 bases not matched to a gene. There are 15 residues in the CDR3. The germline CDR1 and CDR2 sequences are LNHDA and SQIVND (reference sequence). CDR3 coding DNA: TGTGCCAGTAGTGTACAGGGGGAAGGTAATGAAAAACTGTTTTTT. This translates into CASSVQGEGNEKLFF.

The chain is built from TRBV20-1 and TRBJ2-1, with 9 bases lining up with TRBD2. This CDR3 spans 15 amino acids. The trim removed 6 bases at V and 2 bases at J, leaving 8 bases unmatched. Germline V gives CDR1 DFQATT, CDR2 SNEGSKA (reference sequence). The CDR3 DNA reads as TGCAGTGCAAGTCTTAGCGGGAGCCCCTACAATGAGCAGTTCTTC. Translation gives CSASLSGSPYNEQFF.

V usage is TRBV11-3 and J usage is TRBJ2-2; 9 positions match TRBD1. Unmatched junction bases numbered 7, after V lost 5 bases and J lost 6 bases. Germline loops: CDR1 SGHNT, CDR2 YENEEA. The CDR3 extends over 15 amino acids. The CDR3 here is CASSTSGTGPGELFF. In DNA form, the CDR3 reads TGTGCCAGCAGCACTTCCGGGACAGGGCCCGGGGAGCTGTTTTTT.

This chain joins TRBV9 and TRBJ1-3; D perhaps matches TRBD1 (6 bases). Trimming stripped 4 bases from V and 4 bases from J, with 12 bases between. CDR1 and CDR2 (germline): SGDLS, YYNGEE. This CDR3 contains 14 residues. The DNA for the CDR3 is TGTGCCAGCAGCTCGGGACATTACGGAAACACCATATATTTT. Encoded protein: CASSSGHYGNTIYF.

The rearrangement uses TRBV15 and TRBJ2-2; no reliable D call. The germline V and J ends were trimmed by 0 bases and 0 bases, with 2 bases remaining between them. CDR3 length equals 14 residues. CDR1 and CDR2 from the germline V gene are LNHNV and YYDKDF (reference sequence). CDR3 DNA sequence: TGTGCCACCAGCAGAGACACGAACACCGGGGAGCTGTTTTTT. This sequence encodes CATSRDTNTGELFF. The complete variable domain, with remaining parts taken from reference TRBV15 and TRBJ2-2, reads DAMVIQNPRYQVTQFGKPVTLSCSQTLNHNVMYWYQQKSSQAPKLLFHYYDKDFNNEADTPDNFQSRRPNTSFCFLDIRSPGLGDTAMYLCATSRDTNTGELFFGEGSRLTVL.

This chain connects TRBV2 to TRBJ2-7; TRBD2 might be the D (5 bases). Looked up from germline, CDR1 is SNHLY and CDR2 is FYNNEI. This CDR3 is 14 amino acids long. The V and J ends lost 6 bases and 2 bases respectively, with 14 bases between them. The CDR3 DNA follows: TGTGCCAGCAGCGAGGGTGCCACCACCTACGAGCAGTACTTC. Its translation is CASSEGATTYEQYF.

In its sample, this clone was seen a few times. The chain has TRBV2 and TRBJ1-1; 7 nucleotides match TRBD1. The CDR3 sequence is 15 residues long. The J segment lost 5 bases and the V segment lost 6 bases, leaving 12 bases of the junction unmatched. Germline CDR1 reads SNHLY; CDR2 reads FYNNEI. CDR3 sequence (DNA): TGTGCCAGCAGACGCGAGGGTCCAGGGGGGACTGAAGCTTTCTTT. Amino acid sequence: CASRREGPGGTEAFF.

This clone showed up just a few times. The chain uses TRBV2 and TRBJ2-7, with D unresolved. CDR1 SNHLY and CDR2 FYNNEI come from the germline V gene. The V end was cut by 7 bases, the J end by 0 bases, with 7 bases between. The CDR3 sequence is 12 residues long. DNA for the CDR3: TGTGCCAGCACGTCCTACTCCTACGAGCAGTACTTC. As protein: CASTSYSYEQYF.

The rearrangement links TRBV6-2 or TRBV6-3 to TRBJ2-1, with TRBD2 matching 12 bases. CDR1 and CDR2 from the germline V gene are MNHEY and SVGEGT. Germline trimming cut 2 bases from V and 8 bases from J; bases unmatched to any gene: 13. The CDR3 runs 18 residues. CDR3 sequence reads: CASSYQLLAGGPHYEQFF. The CDR3 bases are TGTGCCAGCAGTTACCAACTCCTAGCGGGAGGGCCTCATTATGAGCAGTTCTTC.

The CDR3 sequence is CASSFSRQNTEAFF. In nucleotides, the CDR3 is TGCGCCAGCAGCTTTAGTCGACAGAACACTGAAGCTTTCTTT. The chain has TRBV5-1 and TRBJ1-1; D gene ambiguous. Trimming took 2 bases from V and 1 from J, leaving 9 bases between them. CDR1 SGHRS and CDR2 YFSETQ come from the germline V gene. This CDR3 has 14 amino acids. The entire variable domain, with the rest obtained from reference TRBV5-1 and TRBJ1-1, is as follows: KAGVTQTPRYLIKTRGQQVTLSCSPISGHRSVSWYQQTPGQGLQFLFEYFSETQRNKGNFPGRFSGRQFSNSRSEMNVSTLELGDSALYLCASSFSRQNTEAFFGQGTRLTVV.

J is TRBJ2-2 and V is TRBV5-8, with D perhaps TRBD1 (6 bases). This CDR3 region has 17 residues. V was cut by 5 bases and J by 5 bases, with 22 bases left in between. Germline values: CDR1 SGHTS, CDR2 YDEGEE. Here the CDR3 reads CASSLRDRDTATGELFF. CDR3 nucleotide sequence: TGTGCCAGCAGTCTCAGGGACCGGGACACCGCGACCGGGGAGCTGTTTTTT.

The J gene is TRBJ2-7, the V gene TRBV6-5, with 7 positions matching TRBD2. Germline CDR1 reads MNHEY; CDR2 reads SVGAGI. This CDR3 spans 15 amino acids. Losses at the gene ends were 6 bases for V and 2 bases for J; bases not matched to a gene: 10. The CDR3 here is CASSRGSDLTYEQYF. The CDR3 DNA sequence: TGTGCCAGCAGCCGCGGGAGCGACCTTACCTACGAGCAGTACTTC.

In DNA, the CDR3 is TGCGCCAGCAGCGCCTGGACAGGGGGCAATCAGCCCCAGCATTTT. Its protein is CASSAWTGGNQPQHF. The V call is TRBV5-1, the J call TRBJ1-5, with 9 bases matching TRBD1. Trimming removed 4 bases from V and 2 bases from J; junction bases left unmatched: 4. The CDR3 contains 15 residues. CDR1 is SGHRS and CDR2 is YFSETQ in the germline V gene. The full variable domain, completed using reference TRBV5-1 and TRBJ1-5, is KAGVTQTPRYLIKTRGQQVTLSCSPISGHRSVSWYQQTPGQGLQFLFEYFSETQRNKGNFPGRFSGRQFSNSRSEMNVSTLELGDSALYLCASSAWTGGNQPQHFGDGTRLSIL.

The chain links TRBV24-1 to TRBJ2-1, with 7 bases matching TRBD1. The CDR3 has 16 residues. Germline assignment: CDR1 KGHDR and CDR2 SFDVKD. V lost 4 bases, J lost 8 bases, and 13 bases stayed unmatched. The DNA of the CDR3 is TGTGCCACCAGTGAAACCGGGACAGTTATCCCCCATGAGCAGTTCTTC. Encoded protein: CATSETGTVIPHEQFF.

This clone was observed at least ten times. This chain connects TRBV5-8 to TRBJ1-1; unclear D gene. From germline, CDR1 is SGHTS and CDR2 YDEGEE. V was shortened by 3 bases and J by 0 bases, with 15 bases between the two germline ends. The CDR3 has 16 amino acids. CDR3: CASSSKSWAVNTEAFF. CDR3 in DNA: TGTGCCAGCAGCTCCAAGTCGTGGGCCGTGAACACTGAAGCTTTCTTT.

The CDR3 reads CAWSVGSQGYSPLHF. The CDR3, as DNA: TGTGCCTGGAGTGTCGGTTCGCAGGGGTATTCACCCCTCCACTTT. V is TRBV30 and J is TRBJ1-6; D possibly corresponds to TRBD1 (6 bases). The V gene's germline CDR1 is GTSNPN and CDR2 SVGIG (reference sequence). V lost 0 bases, J lost 8 bases, and 14 bases lay in between. The CDR3 extends over 15 amino acids.

The CDR3 is CASSQAQGNIQYF. The CDR3 region has the DNA TGTGCCAGCAGCCAAGCCCAGGGAAACATTCAGTACTTC. The chain recombines TRBV3-1 (or the pseudogene TRBV3-2) with TRBJ2-4, with D perhaps TRBD1 (5 bases). This CDR3 has 13 amino acids. Germline-derived CDR1 and CDR2 are LGHDT and YNNKEL (reference sequence). Deletions cut 1 base from V and 6 bases from J, with 7 bases between.

The J gene is TRBJ2-1, the V gene TRBV25-1; 7 positions match TRBD1. The CDR3 runs 15 residues. V shed 8 bases, J shed 6 bases, and the junction held 13 bases outside the gene matches. Germline values: CDR1 MGHDK, CDR2 SYGVNS. CDR3 bases: TGTGCCAGCCGCCCGGGGACAGTGAGAATCAATGAGCAGTTCTTC. Its translation is CASRPGTVRINEQFF.

The rearrangement links TRBV5-1 to TRBJ2-3, with D possibly matching TRBD2 (6 bases). V lost 4 bases and J 1 base, leaving 19 bases between the germline ends. CDR1 and CDR2 from the germline V gene are SGHRS and YFSETQ. The CDR3 extends over 17 amino acids. CDR3 protein: CASSPDLLAPGTDTQYF. The CDR3 coding sequence is TGCGCCAGCAGCCCAGACCTGCTAGCGCCAGGCACAGATACGCAGTATTTT.

This clone appeared once. It may be a read error: a sequence one base away is much more abundant. The chain is built from TRBV12-3 or TRBV12-4 and TRBJ2-2; D uncertain. Trimming removed 3 bases from V and 5 bases from J, with 7 bases in between. This CDR3 is built from 13 residues. CDR3 loop: CASSFQVTGELFF. The CDR3 DNA sequence: TGTGCCAGCAGTTTCCAGGTGACCGGGGAGCTGTTTTTT.

This clone has a single count. This rearrangement joins TRBV9 to TRBJ2-1, with D possibly TRBD2 on 6 matching bases. The CDR3 has 15 amino acids. V was trimmed by 0 bases and J by 0 bases, leaving 7 bases between them. Germline V gene lookup returns CDR1 SGDLS and CDR2 YYNGEE. CDR3 DNA sequence: TGTGCCAGCAGCGTAGAGGGACTCTCCTACAATGAGCAGTTCTTC. It yields the protein CASSVEGLSYNEQFF.

The chain combines TRBV5-1 with TRBJ1-6; no reliable D call. V was trimmed by 1 base and J by 8 bases, leaving 7 bases between them. Germline-derived CDR1 and CDR2 are SGHRS and YFSETQ. CDR3 size: 13 residues. The CDR3 reads CASSLFSDSPLHF. DNA of the CDR3: TGCGCCAGCAGCTTGTTTTCCGATTCACCCCTCCACTTT.

The V and J genes are TRBV5-1 and TRBJ1-5; unclear D gene. Per germline, CDR1 SGHRS and CDR2 YFSETQ. The V end was cut by 0 bases, the J end by 4 bases, with 11 bases between. The length of the CDR3 is 15 residues. The CDR3 reads CASSLADPTNQPQHF. The CDR3 region has the DNA TGCGCCAGCAGCTTGGCCGATCCCACAAATCAGCCCCAGCATTTT.

This clone was observed at least ten times. The chain recombines TRBV30 with TRBJ1-6; no definite D call. This CDR3 spans 12 amino acids. V lost 5 bases to trimming and J lost 6 bases, with 8 bases between them. The germline V gene encodes CDR1 GTSNPN and CDR2 SVGIG (reference sequence). The DNA of the CDR3 is TGTGCCTGGGAGCGGGCTAATTCACCCCTCCACTTT. Translating it yields CAWERANSPLHF.

The chain recombines TRBV30 with TRBJ2-5, with 7 bases aligning to TRBD2. Germline CDR1 reads GTSNPN; CDR2 reads SVGIG (reference sequence). The CDR3 contains 15 residues. V trimming: 2 bases; J trimming: 3 bases; junction bases outside the gene matches: 9. CDR3 sequence reads: CAWSIPGGSEETQYF. In DNA, the CDR3 is TGTGCCTGGAGTATCCCCGGGGGGTCCGAAGAGACCCAGTACTTC.